This TCR beta chain stems from a study of T cell clonotyping in hematopoietic cell transplantation. Profiling relied on immunoSEQ multiplex PCR, and the TCRdb table lists in-frame clones only, not all of them. This sample has fewer than 100,000 clones, with 90% to 96% found just once. The V end lost 2 bases, the J end lost 3 bases, and 10 bases lay between the germline ends. CDR1 SGHRS and CDR2 YFSETQ come from the germline V gene. The CDR3 runs 14 residues. Specified time point: recipient sample about 28 days before transplant, after cytoreduction. The receptor was isolated from a woman aged 45-60 years with acute myeloid leukemia. Some clones in this sample may be carry-over from other donors' samples. The input for sequencing was peripheral blood mononuclear cells, taken before stem cell transplant. V usage is TRBV5-1 and J usage is TRBJ2-3; D gene ambiguous. CDR3 protein: CASSFEQPTDTQYF. CDR3 in DNA: TGCGCCAGCAGCTTTGAACAACCAACAGATACGCAGTATTTT.